This T cell receptor beta chain was sequenced in a study of blood T cell repertoires in COVID-19 (dated by TCRdb to the early 2020s). Looking at the study overall: Samples from collaborators originated in the United States, Italy and Spain and spanned both the acute and convalescent phases of COVID-19. Deeply sampled blood TCRbeta repertoires from subjects exposed to, actively infected with, or recovered from COVID-19 were included in the dataset. Samples came from the ongoing ImmuneRACE study (first 160 participants) plus 1,254 subjects from 6 global collaborators. A de-identified subject ID, COVID-19 status, age in years and sex were almost always included in the sample metadata. Where available, HLA class I and class II types were obtained from metadata supplied by the sample provider rather than from assay-based typing. The material from the prospective study consisted of cDNA or gDNA derived from T cells, B-cell-depleted T cells, or PBMCs. A freely available public database, intended as a resource for researchers studying the immune response to SARS-CoV-2, is where the repertoires were released.

Regarding this clone: The clone's antigen remains unknown. Base qualities are not at hand, and no much larger clone is one base apart.

TCRbeta CDR3 regions were amplified from genomic DNA using the immunoSEQ Assay, a bias-controlled multiplex PCR. In the paper's pipeline: Nucleated cell counts per sample were estimated from amplification of reference gene primers within the assay. Sequence reads were collapsed and filtered to measure the absolute abundance of every unique TCRbeta CDR3 rearrangement. Productive Simpson clonality was computed per sample as the square root of Simpson's diversity index over productive rearrangements. What TCRdb holds here is the immuneACCESS table cut down to in-frame rearrangements. Part of the clones is not present; checked against another copy, under half of the missing clones reflect an unresolved V gene, and the others are unexplained. V and J calls and clone size are given by that table; D and trimming were obtained from the DNA. The sample includes 210,000 or so clones, with around 87% observed a single time. The leading ten clones occupy approximately 0.62% of the sample.

The collaborating institutions used their own protocols to collect whole blood in K2EDTA tubes. Collaborator samples were shipped for TCRbeta analysis as frozen whole blood, isolated PBMCs, or DNA extracted from either sample type. The CDR3 sequence holds 14 residues, the cysteine and phenylalanine included. Of all the DNA, just the CDR3 is kept, 42 bases in frame from base 1. Clipping removes 6 bases from V and 1 base from J, with 5 as the unmatched junction base count. CDR1 and CDR2, per the germline V gene (reference sequence), are MNHNY and SVGAGI. Points the paper makes about the study in general: The quantity of clinical and demographic metadata differed by source and by participant and was supplied without curation.

The chain couples TRBV6-6 to TRBJ2-5; 7 bases in between match TRBD1. This clonotype was obtained from a man over 45 with acute or convalescent COVID-19. The sequencing sample was made of peripheral blood. The CDR3 has the sequence CASRGQPAQETQYF. The DNA sequence is TGTGCCAGCAGGGGACAGCCTGCCCAAGAGACCCAGTACTTC.